This T cell receptor (beta chain) appears in the sequencing data of a study of PD-L1 blockade in urothelial cancer. Germline V CDR1 and CDR2: SGHTA, FQGTGA. The CDR3 runs to 13 residues. V was pared by 3 bases and J by 1 base, with 5 bases between. It was locally advanced or metastatic urothelial carcinoma that patients had. TCRdb's table, derived via immunoSEQ multiplex PCR, lists solely in-frame clones and lacks some. Of tens of thousands of clones in the sample, approximately 77% were seen once. This chain uses TRBV7-3 with TRBJ2-3; TRBD2 is a possible D gene (5 bases). The receptor was derived from a man aged 65-85 years with urothelial cancer. This specimen was PBMCs, taken around atezolizumab (anti-PD-L1) treatment. The CDR3 here is CASSFSGTDTQYF. CDR3 bases: TGTGCCAGCAGCTTTAGCGGCACAGATACGCAGTATTTT.